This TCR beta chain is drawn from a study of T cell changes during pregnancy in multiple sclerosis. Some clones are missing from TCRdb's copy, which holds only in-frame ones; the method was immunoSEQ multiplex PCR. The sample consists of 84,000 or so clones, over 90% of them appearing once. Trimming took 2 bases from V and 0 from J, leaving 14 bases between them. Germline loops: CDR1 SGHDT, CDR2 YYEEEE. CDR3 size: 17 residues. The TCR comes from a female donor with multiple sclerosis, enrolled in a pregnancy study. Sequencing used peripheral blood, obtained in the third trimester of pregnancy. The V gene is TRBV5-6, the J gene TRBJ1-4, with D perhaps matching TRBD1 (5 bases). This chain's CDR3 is CASSFLGPGPTNEKLFF. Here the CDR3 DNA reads TGTGCCAGCAGCTTTTTGGGGCCCGGACCAACTAATGAAAAACTGTTTTTT. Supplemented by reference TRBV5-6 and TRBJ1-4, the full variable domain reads DAGVTQSPTHLIKTRGQQVTLRCSPKSGHDTVSWYQQALGQGPQFIFQYYEEEERQRGNFPDRFSGHQFPNYSSELNVNALLLGDSALYLCASSFLGPGPTNEKLFFGSGTQLSVL.